The following is a TCR beta chain sequence with its context. What it recognizes is unknown. This sample was included in a study of T cell responses to AZD1222 COVID-19 vaccine. Findings and limits, study-wide: Samples come after the peak T cell response, not at day 14.

Some clones are missing from TCRdb's copy, which holds only in-frame ones; the method was immunoSEQ multiplex PCR. The repertoire holds approximately 180,000 clones, roughly nine tenths seen once, with approximately 1.6% in the top ten. Sequences were derived from peripheral blood, sampled on day 0 of AZD1222 vaccination. This receptor was taken from an adult in good health.

CDR3 sequence (DNA): TGTGCCAGCAGCCTGGGGAGTCGCACCCTCTACGAGCAGTACTTC. Amino acid sequence: CASSLGSRTLYEQYF. V gene TRBV7-2 combines with J gene TRBJ2-7; perhaps TRBD2 as D (5 bases). V shed 5 bases and J shed 3 bases, with 17 bases lying between them. The germline CDR1 and CDR2 sequences are SGHTA and FQGNSA. This CDR3 spans 15 amino acids. Complete variable domain (other parts from reference TRBV7-2 and TRBJ2-7): GAGVSQSPSNKVTEKGKDVELRCDPISGHTALYWYRQSLGQGLEFLIYFQGNSAPDKSGLPSDRFSAERTGGSVSTLTIQRTQQEDSAVYLCASSLGSRTLYEQYFGPGTRLTVT.